This T cell receptor beta chain stems from a study of OX40 agonist ivuxolimab in advanced cancers. With regard to the full study: Ivuxolimab was a fully human IgG2 agonistic monoclonal antibody targeting the costimulatory receptor OX40 (CD134). Intravenous ivuxolimab was administered to patients every 2 weeks at six dose levels: 0.01, 0.1, 0.3, 1.5, 3 and 10 mg/kg. Of the roughly 50 dose-escalation patients, hepatocellular carcinoma was present in about 19, melanoma in approximately 15, renal cell carcinoma in 9 and head and neck cancer in 9. In the dose-escalation cohort, around four fifths of patients were male, and the mean age was approximately 64 years, with a range of about 23 to 90. Patients were allowed to have had prior anti-PD-1, anti-PD-L1 or anti-CTLA-4 therapy, and 40% of the dose-escalation patients had been treated with checkpoint inhibitors. Partial responses occurred in three dose-escalation patients, of whom one had hepatocellular carcinoma and two had cutaneous melanoma. Peripheral TCRbeta sequencing aimed to test whether ivuxolimab altered TCR sequence diversity and caused clonal T-cell expansion. The paper reports the monotherapy dose-escalation portion (N of about 52 patients) of the phase I ivuxolimab trial. Findings and caveats that apply to the study as a whole: Partial responders in the 0.1-3.0 mg/kg groups had among the lowest normalized peripheral clonal expansion, especially among CD8+ T cells. Antigen specificity was not determined for the clonally expanded peripheral T cells. At doses from 0.1 to 3.0 mg/kg, clonal expansion was seen in both CD4+ and CD8+ blood T cells between baseline and week 6. Low levels of normalized T-cell clonal expansion were also shown by some nonresponding patients. After ivuxolimab, more expanded clones were found on average in CD8+ T cells than in CD4+ T cells.

V was cut back by 5 bases and J by 5 bases, leaving a gap of 15 bases between them. Taken from the germline V gene, the CDR1 and CDR2 loops are MDHEN and SYDVKM. The CDR3, from cysteine to phenylalanine, totals 14 residues. Only the CDR3 portion is preserved as DNA: 42 bases, with reading frame beginning at the first base. For sequencing of the TCRbeta CDR3 region, genomic DNA was extracted from the sorted cells. TCRbeta CDR3 regions were sequenced using the immunoSEQ Assay. As stored in TCRdb, this immuneACCESS dataset retains in-frame rearrangements with V and J assigned. A fraction of the clones does not appear; measured against another copy, unresolved V genes explain less than half of the discrepancy, and the remainder lacks a known reason. In this sample the table shows about 71,000 clones, about 89% of which occur a single time. The ten largest clones capture roughly 15% of the sample. Patients with autoimmune disease history or receiving systemic immunosuppression were excluded from the trial. Peripheral blood for TCR sequencing was collected from all dose cohorts at baseline, on cycle 4 day 1, and on cycle 7 day 1. The samples were drawn from a first-in-human, open-label, multicenter phase I dose-escalation trial of ivuxolimab. Adults with locally advanced or metastatic melanoma, renal cell carcinoma, hepatocellular carcinoma or head and neck squamous cell carcinoma were enrolled in the trial. CD4+ and CD8+ T cells were sorted separately from peripheral blood before TCR sequencing.

As regards this clone: Its antigen remains unidentified. There are no base qualities to consult, and no much larger clone falls within one base.

The source of this sequence is an adult with an advanced solid tumor such as melanoma, head and neck, liver or kidney cancer. This chain is built from TRBV28 and TRBJ2-5; TRBD1 is a weak D gene call, 6 bases matching. This specimen consisted of CD4+ or CD8+ T cells sorted from blood, obtained in a trial of the OX40 agonist ivuxolimab. The DNA sequence is given as TGTGCCAGCAGTGGCGTTGGGGGCAGGGAGACCCAGTACTTC. This is translated as CASSGVGGRETQYF.